These 31 T cell receptor beta chains originate from one sample sequenced in a study of prognosis after radiotherapy for stage I lung cancer. Amplification of the TCR beta CDR3 (from genomic DNA) was done by two-round multiplex PCR. Amplification during the initial PCR round employed primers specific to each TRBV and TRBJ gene. TCRdb re-called the multiplex PCR reads with MiXCR, one entry per CDR3 protein. Seen here are about 15,000 distinct CDR3 sequences, 44% observed once, and the top ten hold 44%. Sequenced material: PBMCs, taken before or after stereotactic body radiation therapy (not recorded which). All receptors derive from a donor over 45 with non-small cell lung cancer.

The chain uses TRBV20-1 and TRBJ2-1; 10 bases align to TRBD2. CDR3 length equals 16 residues. Unmatched junction bases numbered 7, after V lost 0 bases and J lost 5 bases. Germline values: CDR1 DFQATT, CDR2 SNEGSKA (reference sequence). CDR3 loop: CSARDPSGSGNNEQFF. DNA of the CDR3: TGCAGTGCTAGAGACCCTAGCGGGAGTGGAAACAATGAGCAGTTCTTC.

By share of the sample, this clonotype is medium-sized. The V call is TRBV6-5, the J call TRBJ2-6, with D perhaps TRBD2 (5 bases). This CDR3 spans 16 amino acids. V lost 2 bases and J lost 0, with 8 bases in between. The germline V gene has CDR1 MNHEY and CDR2 SVGAGI. CDR3 nucleotide sequence: TGTGCCAGCAGTTACGGACTCGGCTCTGGGGCCAACGTCCTGACTTTC. It yields the protein CASSYGLGSGANVLTF.

This clonotype has ten or more counts. The chain joins TRBV9 to TRBJ2-7, with TRBD1 matching 7 bases. CDR3 length equals 15 residues. Unmatched junction bases numbered 6, after V lost 0 bases and J lost 3 bases. CDR1 and CDR2 (germline): SGDLS, YYNGEE. For the CDR3, the DNA is TGTGCCAGCAGCGTAGGGACAGGTCGGAACTACGAGCAGTACTTC. Translating gives CASSVGTGRNYEQYF. Complete variable domain (other parts from reference TRBV9 and TRBJ2-7): DSGVTQTPKHLITATGQRVTLRCSPRSGDLSVYWYQQSLDQGLQFLIQYYNGEERAKGNILERFSAQQFPDLHSELNLSSLELGDSALYFCASSVGTGRNYEQYFGPGTRLTVT.

This clonotype occurred many times. The chain couples TRBV19 to TRBJ2-1, with 13 bases identical to TRBD2. The CDR3 has 16 residues. Trimming at V came to 6 bases and at J to 6 bases, leaving 8 bases not matched to a gene. Germline CDR1 LNHDA, CDR2 SQIVND (reference sequence). This CDR3 reads CASSPIRTSGGNEQFF. The CDR3 nucleotides read TGTGCCAGTAGCCCAATCCGGACTAGCGGGGGCAATGAGCAGTTCTTC.

There are many counts of this clonotype. V and J are TRBV6-5 and TRBJ1-2; D gene ambiguous. The CDR3 is 13 residues long. CDR1 MNHEY and CDR2 SVGAGI come from the germline V gene. Between the trimmed V and J ends, which lost 4 bases and 7 bases, there was a span of 13 bases. CDR3 sequence reads: CASSSNDSPGYTF. For the CDR3, the DNA is TGTGCCAGCAGTTCCAATGATTCTCCTGGCTACACCTTC.

The sample holds many counts of this clonotype. V and J are TRBV13 and TRBJ1-4; perhaps TRBD1 as D (6 bases). CDR3 length: 16 residues. Trimming stripped 3 bases from V and 5 bases from J, with 16 bases between. Germline V gene data show CDR1 as PRHDT and CDR2 as FYEKMQ (reference sequence). CDR3 amino acids: CASSFINRATNEKLFF. The CDR3 DNA sequence: TGTGCCAGCAGCTTCATAAACAGGGCGACAAATGAAAAACTGTTTTTT.

For this clonotype: Sequence at one end of the junction differs from germline and may be a read error. This chain joins TRBV5-1 and TRBJ1-6; weak D call: TRBD1 (6 bases). Germline lookup yields CDR1 SGHRS and CDR2 YFSETQ. The CDR3 contains 16 residues. The CDR3 DNA sequence: TGCGCCAGCAGCTTGGATGGGGGCCGGGGTCTTACACCCATCCACTTT. This translates into CASSLDGGRGLTPIHF. The variable domain in full, with the rest retrieved from reference TRBV5-1 and TRBJ1-6, is KAGVTQTPRYLIKTRGQQVTLSCSPISGHRSVSWYQQTPGQGLQFLFEYFSETQRNKGNFPGRFSGRQFSNSRSEMNVSTLELGDSALYLCASSLDGGRGLTPIHFGNGTRLTVT.

The count of this clonotype is one. This chain links TRBV7-6 with TRBJ1-1; D is perhaps TRBD1 (6 bases). The J call may be mistaken, given a closer DNA end match to TRBJ1-6. Germline CDR1 is SGHVS and CDR2 is FNYEAQ. This CDR3 comprises 18 residues. The CDR3 DNA follows: TGTGCCAGCAGCTTAGGATCAATTTGGACCGGGACACCCATAACCCTCCACTTT. Translated: CASSLGSIWTGTPITLHF.

The J gene is TRBJ2-1, the V gene TRBV20-1; TRBD2 matches at 9 bases. Trimming cost V 4 bases and J 4 bases; bases outside gene matches: 5. This CDR3 region has 14 residues. Germline-derived CDR1 and CDR2 are DFQATT and SNEGSKA (reference sequence). In nucleotides, the CDR3 is TGCAGTGCTACCCCTAGCGGGATATACAATGAGCAGTTCTTC. It is translated as CSATPSGIYNEQFF.

The table lists this clonotype with many counts. The rearrangement uses TRBV19 and TRBJ2-7, with D possibly TRBD2 on 5 matching bases. Germline CDR1 and CDR2: LNHDA and SQIVND (reference sequence). V gave up 3 bases and J gave up 0 bases, with 9 bases separating them. The CDR3 runs to 14 residues. CDR3: CASSMNGISYEQYF. CDR3 DNA sequence: TGTGCCAGTAGTATGAACGGGATCTCCTACGAGCAGTACTTC.

As for this clonotype: One end of the junction varies from germline; a read error may be responsible. The chain uses TRBV27 and TRBJ2-7; unclear D gene. Germline CDR1 is MNHEY and CDR2 is SMNVEV (reference sequence). This CDR3 is built from 11 residues. Here the CDR3 reads CASSWLKGSDF. The CDR3 bases are TGTGCCAGCAGTTGGTTGAAGGGAAGCGACTTC.

By sample fraction, this clonotype is medium-sized. This chain links TRBV24-1 with TRBJ2-2; no clear D gene. This CDR3 comprises 14 residues. V was pared by 6 bases and J by 0 bases, with 7 bases between. Germline lookup yields CDR1 KGHDR and CDR2 SFDVKD. CDR3: CATSRYSNTGELFF. The CDR3 region has the DNA TGTGCCACCAGTCGATATTCGAACACCGGGGAGCTGTTTTTT.

This sequence joins TRBV5-1 and TRBJ2-3; TRBD2 agrees at 8 bases. Unmatched junction bases numbered 3, after V lost 0 bases and J lost 6 bases. Germline V lookup: CDR1 SGHRS, CDR2 YFSETQ. This CDR3 has 14 amino acids. The CDR3 nucleotides read TGCGCCAGCAGCTTGGGGGGGACTAGGGATACGCAGTATTTT. It specifies CASSLGGTRDTQYF.

This chain connects TRBV12-3 or TRBV12-4 to TRBJ1-2; D uncertain. Between the trimmed V and J ends, which lost 6 bases and 8 bases, there was a span of 19 bases. The CDR3 is made up of 14 amino acids. The CDR3 sequence: CASSGEARAKGYTF. The DNA of the CDR3 is TGTGCCAGCAGCGGGGAAGCTCGGGCAAAAGGCTACACCTTC.

This clonotype occurred many times. The genes are TRBV5-1 and TRBJ2-3, with 15 bases that match TRBD2. The CDR3 length is 19 residues. The germline V gene has CDR1 SGHRS and CDR2 YFSETQ. Trimming cost V 5 bases and J 2 bases; bases outside gene matches: 12. The CDR3 DNA is TGCGCCAGCAGTTCAGGACTAGCGGGGGGGCGAGGTAACACAGATACGCAGTATTTT. This gives the protein CASSSGLAGGRGNTDTQYF.

V and J are TRBV28 and TRBJ2-7; tentatively, D is TRBD1 (6 bases). V shed 5 bases and J shed 3 bases, with 20 bases lying between them. There are 16 residues in the CDR3. Germline lookup yields CDR1 MDHEN and CDR2 SYDVKM. This CDR3 is CASSKHGTLLHYEQYF. DNA of the CDR3: TGTGCCAGCAGTAAACACGGGACACTCCTTCACTACGAGCAGTACTTC.

V gene TRBV28 combines with J gene TRBJ1-1; D call uncertain. Germline CDR1 is MDHEN and CDR2 is SYDVKM. The CDR3 runs 13 residues. The V end lost 5 bases, the J end lost 1 base, and 8 bases lay between the germline ends. The CDR3: CASSTYTNTEAFF. DNA of the CDR3: TGTGCCAGCAGTACCTACACGAACACTGAAGCTTTCTTT.

The chain couples TRBV6-2 or TRBV6-3 to TRBJ2-1; the D gene is possibly TRBD1 (5 bases). Germline CDR1 is MNHEY and CDR2 is SVGEGT. Trimming left V 4 bases short and J 3 bases short, with 13 bases between. CDR3 length: 15 residues. The CDR3 loop is CASSCQGWVYNEQFF. The CDR3 DNA sequence: TGTGCCAGCAGTTGTCAGGGTTGGGTCTACAATGAGCAGTTCTTC.

The rearrangement joins TRBV29-1 to TRBJ1-2; D is unresolved. The CDR3 loop spans 12 amino acids. CDR1 SQVTM and CDR2 ANQGSEA come from the germline V gene. V lost 6 bases to trimming and J lost 4 bases, with 12 bases between them. CDR3 DNA sequence: TGCAGCGTGGATGGTAGCAGCTATGGCTACACCTTC. It codes for CSVDGSSYGYTF.

This clonotype was counted once. The V gene is TRBV12-3 or TRBV12-4, the J gene TRBJ1-2, with a weak D call TRBD1 (5 bases). Trimming pared 5 bases from V and 8 bases from J, leaving 15 bases between. This CDR3 has 13 amino acids. CDR3 sequence reads: CASSPLKGQGYTF. As DNA, the CDR3 is TGTGCCAGCAGTCCCCTTAAGGGGCAAGGCTACACCTTC.

This clonotype was seen at least ten times. The chain carries TRBV20-1 and TRBJ2-7; 10 bases are a match to TRBD2. The CDR3 runs 14 residues. CDR1 DFQATT and CDR2 SNEGSKA come from the germline V gene (reference sequence). The trim removed 4 bases at V and 4 bases at J, leaving 7 bases unmatched. The CDR3 nucleotides are TGCAGTGCTACCCCACTAGCGGGACCTTACGAGCAGTACTTC. Translating gives CSATPLAGPYEQYF.

This clonotype was recorded at least ten times. The DNA of the CDR3 is TGTGCCAGCAGCGCGCGGGACAGGTACAATGAGCAGTTCTTC. Residues: CASSARDRYNEQFF. This rearrangement joins TRBV7-6 to TRBJ2-1, with 8 bases lining up with TRBD1. Per the germline V gene, CDR1 is SGHVS and CDR2 is FNYEAQ. V was clipped by 5 bases and J by 4 bases; unmatched bases: 4. The CDR3 covers 14 residues.

This clonotype appeared many times. This chain links TRBV29-1 with TRBJ2-7; TRBD2 might be the D (7 bases). V lost 4 bases to trimming and J lost 6 bases, with 16 bases between them. In germline, CDR1 is SQVTM, CDR2 ANQGSEA. The CDR3 totals 13 residues. CDR3 DNA sequence: TGCAGCGTTGGGGTAGGGGGGGAGGGCGAGCAGTACTTC. Translating gives CSVGVGGEGEQYF.

This clonotype was detected ten times or more. The chain employs TRBV28 and TRBJ1-5; 7 positions agree with TRBD1. V gave up 5 bases and J gave up 6 bases; unmatched junction bases: 10. From germline, CDR1 is MDHEN and CDR2 SYDVKM. The CDR3 contains 15 residues. CDR3 amino acids: CASSPATGFPQPQHF. For the CDR3, the DNA is TGTGCCAGCAGTCCTGCGACAGGGTTCCCTCAGCCCCAGCATTTT.

This clonotype has at least ten counts. The rearrangement links TRBV24-1 to TRBJ1-5; D possibly corresponds to TRBD1 (6 bases). Germline loops: CDR1 KGHDR, CDR2 SFDVKD. This CDR3 contains 16 residues. Trimming shortened V by 3 bases and J by 0 bases, and 11 bases separated the two germline ends. In nucleotides, the CDR3 is TGTGCCACCAGTGATCACCGGACAGCTAGCAATCAGCCCCAGCATTTT. Translated: CATSDHRTASNQPQHF.

Note on this clonotype: Without the conserved terminal phenylalanine or tryptophan, this CDR3 likely stems from a read error. The V and J genes are TRBV6-1 and TRBJ1-2; 12 nucleotides agree with TRBD1. V shed 6 bases, J shed 8 bases, and the junction held 10 bases outside the gene matches. The CDR3 extends over 15 amino acids. Germline values: CDR1 MNHNS, CDR2 SASEGT. The chain's CDR3 is CASRTPPGQGAGYTL. The CDR3 DNA reads as TGTGCCAGCAGAACCCCGCCGGGACAGGGGGCAGGCTACACCCTT.

This clonotype was seen many times. This chain connects TRBV9 to TRBJ1-2; D uncertain. The CDR3 contains 14 residues. Looked up from germline, CDR1 is SGDLS and CDR2 is YYNGEE. Trimming removed 4 bases from V and 7 bases from J, with 17 bases in between. The CDR3 protein is CASSPLGSLSGYTF. The CDR3 DNA reads as TGTGCCAGCAGCCCCCTGGGATCCCTATCTGGCTACACCTTC.

This clonotype was seen once. The chain has TRBV11-2 and TRBJ1-3; D is ambiguous. The CDR3 has 14 amino acids. The V end was cut by 1 base, the J end by 4 bases, with 8 bases between. Germline CDR1 is SGHAT and CDR2 is FQNNGV. The CDR3 region has the DNA TGTGCCAGCAGCTTAGGGGGTTCCGGAAACACCATATATTTT. Translation gives CASSLGGSGNTIYF.

Regarding this clonotype: A much larger clone differs by one base, so this may be a read error. The chain has TRBV27 and TRBJ2-4; 10 nucleotides match TRBD2. J lost 15 bases, V lost 8 bases, and 16 bases had no gene match. The CDR3 contains 14 residues. Germline CDR1 reads MNHEY; CDR2 reads SMNVEV (reference sequence). The CDR3 DNA reads as TGTGCCAGCGCTCCCATCATAGCGGGAGGCGTTCGGTACTTC. It yields the protein CASAPIIAGGVRYF.

The V gene is TRBV20-1, the J gene TRBJ2-7; TRBD2 matches at 9 bases. With V trimmed by 1 base and J by 3 bases, 10 bases remained unmatched. CDR1 is DFQATT, CDR2 SNEGSKA, per germline (reference sequence). The CDR3 contains 16 residues. CDR3 bases: TGCAGTGCTAGAGGGGGAGCGGGAGGTGGCTACTACGAGCAGTACTTC. This sequence encodes CSARGGAGGGYYEQYF.

This clonotype showed up many times. The chain is built from TRBV20-1 and TRBJ1-1; TRBD1 matches 7 bases. Germline CDR1 DFQATT, CDR2 SNEGSKA (reference sequence). The V segment lost 6 bases and the J segment 10 bases; nucleotides outside the gene matches: 8. The CDR3 loop spans 11 amino acids. CDR3 region: CSARQGLGAFF. For the CDR3, the DNA is TGCAGTGCGAGACAGGGTTTAGGAGCTTTCTTT.